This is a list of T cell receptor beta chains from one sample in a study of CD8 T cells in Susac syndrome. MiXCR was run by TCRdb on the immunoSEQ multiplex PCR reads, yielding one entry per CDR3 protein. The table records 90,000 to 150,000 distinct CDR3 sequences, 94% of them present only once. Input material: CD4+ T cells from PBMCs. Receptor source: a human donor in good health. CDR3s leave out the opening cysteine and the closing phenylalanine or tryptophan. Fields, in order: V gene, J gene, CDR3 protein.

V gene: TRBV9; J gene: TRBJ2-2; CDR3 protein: ASSGAKTGELF
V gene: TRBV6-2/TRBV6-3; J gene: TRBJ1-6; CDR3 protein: ASRHTRINSPLH
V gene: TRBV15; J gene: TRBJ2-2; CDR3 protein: ATSTLSGRVTGELF
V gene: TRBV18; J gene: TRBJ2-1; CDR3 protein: ASSRRAGSSYNEQF
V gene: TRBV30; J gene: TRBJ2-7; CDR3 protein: AWSVGYEQY
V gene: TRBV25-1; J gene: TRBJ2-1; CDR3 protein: ASSDTGSYNEQF
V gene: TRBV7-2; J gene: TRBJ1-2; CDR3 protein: ASSLAPNRGYGYT
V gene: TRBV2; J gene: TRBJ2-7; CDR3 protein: ASSEYASMGEQY
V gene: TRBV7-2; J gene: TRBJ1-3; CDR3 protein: ASSSFGSGNTIY
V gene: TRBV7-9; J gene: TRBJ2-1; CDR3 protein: ASSLKLASYYNEQF
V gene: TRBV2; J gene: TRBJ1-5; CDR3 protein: ASSIDRDGQPQH
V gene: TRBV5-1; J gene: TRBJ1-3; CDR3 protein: ASSWETGGTGNTIY
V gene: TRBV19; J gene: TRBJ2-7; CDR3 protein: ASSNALAGIEEQY
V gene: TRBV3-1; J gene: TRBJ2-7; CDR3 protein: ASSQGQGADEQY
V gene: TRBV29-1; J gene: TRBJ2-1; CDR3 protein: SVPRDRGYNEQF
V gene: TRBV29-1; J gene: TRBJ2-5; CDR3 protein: SARRSKETQY
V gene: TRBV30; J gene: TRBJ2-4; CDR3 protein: AWSVPGGNIQY
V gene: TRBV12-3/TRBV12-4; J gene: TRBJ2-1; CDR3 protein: ASRPGQGAYNEQF
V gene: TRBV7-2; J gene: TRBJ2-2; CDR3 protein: ASSLRQTNTGELF
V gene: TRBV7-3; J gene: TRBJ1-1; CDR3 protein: ASSLTGVGRTEAF
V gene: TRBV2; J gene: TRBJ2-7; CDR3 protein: ASSAGTSSYEQY
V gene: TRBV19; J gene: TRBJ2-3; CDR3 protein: ATRESSGRDTQY
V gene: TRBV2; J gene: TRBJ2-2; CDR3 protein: ASSELAGGTGELF
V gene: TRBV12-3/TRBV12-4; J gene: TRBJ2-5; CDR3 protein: ASSLGLAGVSATQY
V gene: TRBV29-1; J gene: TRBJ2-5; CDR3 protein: SARTGDETQY
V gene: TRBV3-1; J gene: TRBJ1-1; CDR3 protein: ASRERDTWNTEAF
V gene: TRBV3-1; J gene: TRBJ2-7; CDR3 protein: ASSHPPGLAGVGNEQY
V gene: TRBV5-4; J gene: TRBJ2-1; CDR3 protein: ASSNPAAGGNEQF
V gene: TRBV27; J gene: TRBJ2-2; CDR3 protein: ASSPERVAGELF
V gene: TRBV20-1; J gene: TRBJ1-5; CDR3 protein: SARQGFNNQPQH
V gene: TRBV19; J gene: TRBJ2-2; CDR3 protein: ASSIRGANTGELF
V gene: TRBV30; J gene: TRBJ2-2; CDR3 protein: ALDGTSVNTGELF
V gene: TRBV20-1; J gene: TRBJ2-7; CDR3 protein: SATGGEQGAVEQY
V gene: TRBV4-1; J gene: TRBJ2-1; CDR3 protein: ASSQDQLAGRGEQF
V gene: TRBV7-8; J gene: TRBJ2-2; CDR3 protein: ASSPLTSGRRTGELF
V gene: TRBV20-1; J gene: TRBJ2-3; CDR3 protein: SHLGGATTDTQY
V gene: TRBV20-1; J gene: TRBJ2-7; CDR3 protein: SGGSSYEQY
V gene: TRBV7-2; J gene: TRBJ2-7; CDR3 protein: ASSLDAGEQY
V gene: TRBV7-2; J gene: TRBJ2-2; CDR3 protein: ASSLAQGSGELF
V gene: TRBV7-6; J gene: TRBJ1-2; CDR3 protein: ASSLGATGYDGGYT
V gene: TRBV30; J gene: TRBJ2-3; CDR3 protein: AWGVAGGPSTDTQY
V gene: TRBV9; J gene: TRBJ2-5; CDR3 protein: ASSVVPSGRGVETQY
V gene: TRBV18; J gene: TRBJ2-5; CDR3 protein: ASSPPDREETQY
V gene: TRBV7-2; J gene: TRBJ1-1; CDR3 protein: ASSLLSPMGTEAF
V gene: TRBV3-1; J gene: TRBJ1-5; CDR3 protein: ASSQAGTGGNQPQH
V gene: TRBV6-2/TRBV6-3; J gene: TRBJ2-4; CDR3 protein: ASRPSEGRRSKNIQY
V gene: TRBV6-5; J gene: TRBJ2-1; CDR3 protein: ASSYSSAGGRVEQF
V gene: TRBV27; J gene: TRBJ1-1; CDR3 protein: ASSLPEPTEAF
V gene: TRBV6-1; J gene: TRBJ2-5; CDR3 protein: ASRGAQETQY
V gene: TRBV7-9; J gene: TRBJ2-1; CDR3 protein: ASSFVDYNEQF
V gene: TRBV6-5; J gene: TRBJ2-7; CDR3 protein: ASRPLERGSYEQY